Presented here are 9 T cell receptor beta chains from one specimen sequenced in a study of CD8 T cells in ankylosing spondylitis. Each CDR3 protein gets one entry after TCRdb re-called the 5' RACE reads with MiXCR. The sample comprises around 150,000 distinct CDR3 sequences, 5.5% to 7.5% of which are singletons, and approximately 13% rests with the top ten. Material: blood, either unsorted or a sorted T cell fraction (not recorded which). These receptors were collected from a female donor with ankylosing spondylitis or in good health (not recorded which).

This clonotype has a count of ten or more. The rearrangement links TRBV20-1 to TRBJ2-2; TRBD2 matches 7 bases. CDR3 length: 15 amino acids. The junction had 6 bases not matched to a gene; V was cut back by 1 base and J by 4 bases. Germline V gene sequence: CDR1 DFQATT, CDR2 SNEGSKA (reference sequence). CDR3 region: CSARATGLGTGELFF. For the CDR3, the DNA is TGCAGTGCTAGAGCCACCGGACTAGGCACCGGGGAGCTGTTTTTT.

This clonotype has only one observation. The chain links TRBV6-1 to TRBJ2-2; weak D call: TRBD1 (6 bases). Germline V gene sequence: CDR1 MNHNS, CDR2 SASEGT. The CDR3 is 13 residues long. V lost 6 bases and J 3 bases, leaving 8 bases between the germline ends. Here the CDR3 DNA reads TGTGCCAGCAGCTGGACAGACACCGGGGAGCTGTTTTTT. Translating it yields CASSWTDTGELFF.

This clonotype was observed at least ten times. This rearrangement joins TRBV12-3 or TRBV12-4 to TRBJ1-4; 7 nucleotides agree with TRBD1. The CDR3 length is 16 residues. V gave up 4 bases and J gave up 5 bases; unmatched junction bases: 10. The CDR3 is CASSSQPGTENEKLFF. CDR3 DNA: TGTGCCAGCAGTTCTCAGCCCGGGACAGAAAATGAAAAACTGTTTTTT.

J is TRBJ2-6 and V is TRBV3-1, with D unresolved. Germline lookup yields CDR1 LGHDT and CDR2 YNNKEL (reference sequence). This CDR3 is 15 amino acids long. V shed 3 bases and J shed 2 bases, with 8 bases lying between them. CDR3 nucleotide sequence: TGTGCCAGCAGCCAGCCGGCCCCTGGGGCCAACGTCCTGACTTTC. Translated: CASSQPAPGANVLTF.

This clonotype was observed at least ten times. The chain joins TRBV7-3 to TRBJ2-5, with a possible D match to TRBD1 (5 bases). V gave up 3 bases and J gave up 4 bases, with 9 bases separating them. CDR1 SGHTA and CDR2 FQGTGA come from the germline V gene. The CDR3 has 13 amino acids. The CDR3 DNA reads TGTGCCAGCAGCTTGGGGCAGGCAGAGACCCAGTACTTC. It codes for CASSLGQAETQYF.

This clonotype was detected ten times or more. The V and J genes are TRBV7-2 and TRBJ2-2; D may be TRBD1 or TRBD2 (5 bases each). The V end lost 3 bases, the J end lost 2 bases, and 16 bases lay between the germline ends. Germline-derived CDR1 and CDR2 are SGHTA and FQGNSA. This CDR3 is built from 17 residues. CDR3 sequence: CASSFRSGTGNTGELFF. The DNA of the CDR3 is TGTGCCAGCAGCTTCAGGTCCGGGACCGGAAACACCGGGGAGCTGTTTTTT. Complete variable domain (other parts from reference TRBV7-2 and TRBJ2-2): GAGVSQSPSNKVTEKGKDVELRCDPISGHTALYWYRQSLGQGLEFLIYFQGNSAPDKSGLPSDRFSAERTGGSVSTLTIQRTQQEDSAVYLCASSFRSGTGNTGELFFGEGSRLTVL.

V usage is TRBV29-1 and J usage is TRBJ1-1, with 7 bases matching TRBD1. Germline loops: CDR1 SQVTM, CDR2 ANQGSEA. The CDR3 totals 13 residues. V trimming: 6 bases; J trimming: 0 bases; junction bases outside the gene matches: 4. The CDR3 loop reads CSVSTGMNTEAFF. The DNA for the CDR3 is TGCAGCGTATCGACAGGGATGAACACTGAAGCTTTCTTT.

DNA of the CDR3: TGTGCCAGCTCCCCCCGGGAGAAGACTGCGAACACCGGGGAGCTGTTTTTT. Residues: CASSPREKTANTGELFF. The rearrangement uses TRBV18 and TRBJ2-2; D is possibly TRBD2 (6 bases). The ends were cut back, 6 bases at V and 0 bases at J, with 17 bases in the middle. Germline V lookup: CDR1 KGHSH, CDR2 LQKENI. The CDR3 has 17 residues.

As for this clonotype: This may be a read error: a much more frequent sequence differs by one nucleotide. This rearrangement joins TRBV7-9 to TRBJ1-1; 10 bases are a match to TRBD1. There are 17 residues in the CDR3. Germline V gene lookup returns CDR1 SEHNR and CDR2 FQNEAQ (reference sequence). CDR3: CASSSPDRGLVNTESFF. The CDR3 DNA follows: TGTGCCAGCAGCTCCCCGGACAGGGGGTTAGTGAACACTGAATCTTTCTTT. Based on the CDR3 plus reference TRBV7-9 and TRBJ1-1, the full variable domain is DTGVSQNPRHKITKRGQNVTFRCDPISEHNRLYWYRQTLGQGPEFLTYFQNEAQLEKSRLLSDRFSAERPKGSFSTLEIQRTEQGDSAMYLCASSSPDRGLVNTESFFGQGTRLTVV.